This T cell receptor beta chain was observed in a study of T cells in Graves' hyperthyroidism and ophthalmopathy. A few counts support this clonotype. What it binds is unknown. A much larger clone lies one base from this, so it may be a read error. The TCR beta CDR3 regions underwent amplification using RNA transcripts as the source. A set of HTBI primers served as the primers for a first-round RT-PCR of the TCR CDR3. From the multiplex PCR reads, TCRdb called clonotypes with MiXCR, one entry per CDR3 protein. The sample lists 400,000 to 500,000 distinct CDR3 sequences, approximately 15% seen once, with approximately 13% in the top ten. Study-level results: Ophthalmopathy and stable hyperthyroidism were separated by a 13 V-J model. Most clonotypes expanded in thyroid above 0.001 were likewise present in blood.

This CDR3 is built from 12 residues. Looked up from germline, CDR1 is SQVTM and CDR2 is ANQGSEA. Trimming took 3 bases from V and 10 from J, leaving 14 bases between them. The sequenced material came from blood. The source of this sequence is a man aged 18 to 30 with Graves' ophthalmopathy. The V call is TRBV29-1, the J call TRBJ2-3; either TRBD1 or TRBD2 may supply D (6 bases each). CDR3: CSVDEGGDAQYF. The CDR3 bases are TGCAGCGTTGACGAGGGGGGCGATGCGCAGTATTTT.